The clone carrying this T cell receptor beta chain was observed at least ten times. Antigen: not known. As for time point: newly diagnosed GD, antithyroid drugs for less than 3 months. Preparation of the TCR library used RNA extracted from PBMCs. CDR3 size: 15 residues. Germline V gene data show CDR1 as SGHRS and CDR2 as YFSETQ. After removal of 0 bases from V and 4 bases from J, the junction contained 4 bases not matched to a gene. Relying on iRepertoire HTBI primers and Arm-PCR of CDR3 regions, the team built TCR beta libraries. Authors' methods: Identified across the samples were over 50 TRBV segments and about 15 TRBJ segments. In TCRdb, the multiplex PCR reads were re-called with MiXCR into one record per CDR3 protein. None of the V and J calls come from the authors' own analysis; TCRdb made them. This sample has hundreds of thousands of distinct CDR3 sequences, with roughly 14% found just once.

This specimen belongs to a study of regulatory T cells in long-lasting Graves disease. Findings and limits, study-wide: TRBV28, TRBJ1-2 and TRBJ2-5 were segments that persistent disease favored. The study found lower TCR diversity in persistent Graves' patients than in newly diagnosed ones.

These data were likewise used in another study, on T cells in Graves' hyperthyroidism and ophthalmopathy. As that study records: When the TCR CDR3 underwent first-round RT-PCR, the HTBI primer set was used.

The TCR comes from a man under 40 with Graves disease. The rearrangement links TRBV5-1 to TRBJ2-7; 10 bases fit TRBD1. Sequencing was performed on peripheral blood mononuclear cells (PBMCs), taken at new diagnosis, from a patient treated with antithyroid drugs. The CDR3 reads CASSLGGQGMYEQYF. For the CDR3, the DNA is TGCGCCAGCAGCTTGGGGGGACAGGGGATGTACGAGCAGTACTTC.